These T cell receptor beta chains were read from a single sample in a study of graft-versus-host responses after intestinal transplantation. Here immunoSEQ multiplex PCR was the method, and the copy in TCRdb shows in-frame clones only, minus some. The sample records over 100,000 clones, 85% to 95% being singletons. No antigens are known for them. The sample consisted of unstimulated CD8+ T cells sorted from spleen or lymph node cells, taken before transplant. The receptors stem from a human donor who was the organ donor for an intestinal transplant. Both conserved end residues are part of each CDR3. Each record gives: clone size, CDR3 length, J gene, V gene, D gene, CDR3 protein, CDR3 DNA. A D gene is named only where the DNA matches it firmly. Size tells how often a clone was seen (once, few, many) or the class of an expanded clone, and some rows leave it out.

NA	15	TRBJ2-1	TRBV7-8	NA	CASSLAGFSLNEQFF	TGTGCCAGCAGCTTAGCGGGCTTTAGTTTAAATGAGCAGTTCTTC
NA	15	TRBJ1-5	TRBV11-3	NA	CASSLVAQASQPQHF	TGTGCCAGCAGCTTAGTAGCACAGGCCAGTCAGCCCCAGCATTTT
NA	15	TRBJ2-2	TRBV30	NA	CAWSALLANTGELFF	TGTGCCTGGAGTGCATTACTAGCGAACACCGGGGAGCTGTTTTTT
NA	14	TRBJ2-2	TRBV7-9	NA	CASSLPGNTGELFF	TGTGCCAGCAGCTTACCGGGGAACACCGGGGAGCTGTTTTTT
NA	18	TRBJ1-1	TRBV12-5	TRBD1	CASGLLSTHRGMNTEAFF	TGTGCTAGTGGTTTGCTTTCTACCCACAGGGGGATGAACACTGAAGCTTTCTTT
once	15	TRBJ1-1	TRBV18	NA	CASSPSQGLSTEAFF	TGTGCCAGCTCACCTTCTCAGGGTTTGAGCACTGAAGCTTTCTTT
once	17	TRBJ2-3	TRBV11-2	TRBD2	CASSLESLAGATDTQYF	TGTGCCAGCAGCTTAGAATCGCTAGCGGGAGCCACAGATACGCAGTATTTT
NA	16	TRBJ2-7	TRBV5-5	TRBD2	CASSESSGADHYEQYF	TGTGCCAGCAGCGAATCTAGCGGAGCCGACCACTACGAGCAGTACTTC
NA	17	TRBJ2-3	TRBV4-1	TRBD1	CASSPDADRASTDTQYF	TGCGCCAGCAGCCCGGATGCGGACAGGGCTAGCACAGATACGCAGTATTTT
NA	15	TRBJ2-1	TRBV7-2	NA	CASSLDSSSYNEQFF	TGTGCCAGCAGCTTGGACTCTAGCTCCTACAATGAGCAGTTCTTC
once	11	TRBJ2-3	TRBV28	NA	CASKELDTQYF	TGTGCCAGCAAAGAGCTGGATACGCAGTATTTT
NA	13	TRBJ1-2	TRBV19	TRBD1	CASSMGQAAGYTF	TGTGCCAGTAGTATGGGACAGGCGGCTGGCTACACCTTC
NA	16	TRBJ2-3	TRBV7-6	NA	CASSPRTSTSTDTQYF	TGTGCCAGCAGCCCTAGGACCTCGACTAGCACAGATACGCAGTATTTT
NA	13	TRBJ1-2	TRBV27	NA	CASSIGGTGGYTF	TGTGCCAGCTCCATCGGAGGGACGGGTGGCTACACCTTC
NA	13	TRBJ2-7	TRBV6-6	NA	CASSNQGSYEQYF	TGTGCCAGCAGTAACCAGGGGTCCTACGAGCAGTACTTC
NA	18	TRBJ2-7	TRBV5-1	TRBD2	CASSIYWTSGRASYEQYF	TGCGCCAGCAGCATATATTGGACTAGCGGGAGGGCAAGCTACGAGCAGTACTTC
NA	13	TRBJ2-1	TRBV13	NA	CASSVRYHNEQFF	TGTGCCAGCAGCGTCCGTTACCACAATGAGCAGTTCTTC
NA	13	TRBJ2-3	TRBV9	NA	CASSSPRTDTQYF	TGTGCCAGCAGCTCCCCCCGCACAGATACGCAGTATTTT
once	15	TRBJ2-7	TRBV11-2	TRBD1	CASSLVMGQGYEQYF	TGTGCCAGCAGCTTAGTTATGGGACAGGGATACGAGCAGTACTTC
once	13	TRBJ2-7	TRBV21-1	NA	CASSKEWTYEQYF	TGTGCCAGCAGCAAAGAGTGGACCTACGAGCAGTACTTC
NA	15	TRBJ1-1	TRBV6-1	NA	CASSEVRGGGTEAFF	TGTGCCAGCAGTGAAGTTCGCGGGGGAGGGACTGAAGCTTTCTTT
NA	14	TRBJ1-1	TRBV28	NA	CASSLRTANTEAFF	TGTGCCAGCAGTTTAAGGACAGCGAACACTGAAGCTTTCTTT
once	13	TRBJ2-7	TRBV7-9	NA	CASSGQSKGEQYF	TGTGCCAGCAGCGGACAGTCGAAGGGGGAGCAGTACTTC
NA	13	TRBJ2-7	TRBV6-5	NA	CASRPPGPYEQYF	TGTGCCAGCAGGCCCCCGGGGCCCTACGAGCAGTACTTC
few	14	TRBJ2-2	TRBV6-5	NA	CASSYSRGTGELFF	TGTGCCAGCAGTTACTCTAGGGGCACCGGGGAGCTGTTTTTT
NA	15	TRBJ2-1	TRBV7-2	TRBD2	CASSPEAGSYNEQFF	TGTGCCAGCAGCCCCGAAGCGGGATCATACAATGAGCAGTTCTTC
NA	17	TRBJ1-4	TRBV23-1	NA	CASSQSAGGTGSEKLFF	TGCGCCAGCAGTCAATCGGCCGGGGGTACAGGGAGCGAAAAACTGTTTTTT
NA	13	TRBJ1-1	TRBV30	NA	CAWSVLRRTEAFF	TGTGCCTGGAGTGTACTAAGGCGGACTGAAGCTTTCTTT
NA	13	TRBJ2-7	TRBV30	TRBD2	CAWGTSGFWEQYF	TGTGCCTGGGGGACTAGCGGGTTCTGGGAGCAGTACTTC
few	15	TRBJ2-1	TRBV9	TRBD2	CASSVEGLEYNEQFF	TGTGCCAGCAGCGTAGAGGGACTAGAGTACAATGAGCAGTTCTTC
NA	15	TRBJ1-5	TRBV25-1	NA	CASSESTRGDQPQHF	TGTGCCAGCAGTGAGTCGACCCGGGGGGACCAGCCCCAGCATTTT
few	14	TRBJ2-1	TRBV4-3	NA	CASSHLAGDNEQFF	TGCGCCAGCAGCCATCTGGCAGGGGACAATGAGCAGTTCTTC
NA	13	TRBJ1-1	TRBV6-1	NA	CASTVTGNTEAFF	TGTGCCAGCACTGTTACCGGGAACACTGAAGCTTTCTTT
NA	13	TRBJ2-3	TRBV9	NA	CASSVGGTDTQYF	TGTGCCAGCAGCGTTGGGGGTACAGATACGCAGTATTTT
once	12	TRBJ2-5	TRBV9	NA	CASSASGTKFYF	TGTGCCAGCAGCGCAAGCGGGACAAAGTTTTACTTC
once	15	TRBJ1-1	TRBV19	NA	CASSPDRQLNTEAFF	TGTGCCAGTAGTCCCGATCGACAGCTGAACACTGAAGCTTTCTTT
NA	14	TRBJ2-5	TRBV11-2	TRBD1	CASSPRTGEETQYF	TGTGCCAGCAGCCCACGGACAGGGGAAGAGACCCAGTACTTC
once	13	TRBJ2-2	TRBV30	NA	CAWSELVSGELFF	TGTGCCTGGAGTGAACTAGTATCCGGGGAGCTGTTTTTT
NA	13	TRBJ2-2	TRBV19	NA	CASSIVEAGELFF	TGTGCCAGTAGTATAGTAGAAGCCGGGGAGCTGTTTTTT
NA	12	TRBJ2-1	TRBV27	NA	CASSSGTREQFF	TGTGCCAGCAGCTCCGGGACTCGGGAGCAGTTCTTC
NA	16	TRBJ2-5	TRBV7-9	NA	CASSLASEGRQETQYF	TGTGCCAGCAGCTTAGCGTCTGAGGGTCGCCAAGAGACCCAGTACTTC
NA	13	TRBJ1-2	TRBV27	NA	CATRRGFNYGYTF	TGTGCCACCCGCCGGGGATTTAACTATGGCTACACCTTC
once	14	TRBJ2-7	TRBV19	TRBD2	CASSAGGPDYEQYF	TGTGCCAGTAGTGCGGGAGGGCCCGACTACGAGCAGTACTTC
NA	20	TRBJ2-6	TRBV15	NA	CATSRDRDRRFLLWANVLTF	TGTGCCACCAGCAGAGACCGAGACAGGAGATTTTTGCTCTGGGCCAACGTCCTGACTTTC
once	15	TRBJ2-1	TRBV11-3	TRBD2	CASSLGTSGRNEQFF	TGTGCCAGCAGCTTAGGGACTAGCGGGAGAAATGAGCAGTTCTTC
NA	16	TRBJ2-1	TRBV5-6	TRBD2	CASTTASGISYNEQFF	TGTGCCAGCACGACGGCTAGCGGGATATCCTACAATGAGCAGTTCTTC
NA	16	TRBJ1-4	TRBV4-2	NA	CASSQGAPGSNEKLFF	TGTGCCAGCAGCCAGGGTGCTCCGGGGTCTAATGAAAAACTGTTTTTT